These T cell receptor beta chains were read from a single sample in a study of cytomegalovirus exposure and HLA in healthy donors. Sequencing used immunoSEQ multiplex PCR; TCRdb keeps in-frame clones, though not all of them. The sample carries approximately 30,000 clones, over 60% recorded once. Input material: PBMCs. Receptors were obtained from a man between 40 and 49 years old in good health and CMV-seropositive. Each CDR3 is given with its conserved first and last residue. The order of the fields is V gene, J gene, clone size, D gene, CDR3 protein, CDR3 DNA. A D gene is named only where the DNA matches it firmly. The size entry is marked missing in some rows and otherwise reads once, few, many or a size class.

V gene: TRBV2
J gene: TRBJ2-7
clone size: once
D gene: TRBD2
CDR3 protein: CASRETSGGPYGQYF
CDR3 DNA: TGTGCCAGCAGGGAGACTAGCGGGGGGCCCTACGGGCAGTACTTC

V gene: TRBV18
J gene: TRBJ2-2
clone size: .
D gene: TRBD2
CDR3 protein: CASSSSGGTGELFF
CDR3 DNA: TGTGCCAGCTCCAGCAGCGGGGGCACCGGGGAGCTGTTTTTT

V gene: TRBV6-6
J gene: TRBJ2-7
clone size: .
D gene: TRBD1
CDR3 protein: CASSLVQGSEQYF
CDR3 DNA: TGTGCCAGCAGTCTCGTACAGGGGAGCGAGCAGTACTTC

V gene: TRBV6-6
J gene: TRBJ2-2
clone size: .
D gene: .
CDR3 protein: CASSGLPSWGGELFF
CDR3 DNA: TGTGCCAGCAGCGGACTCCCAAGCTGGGGCGGGGAGCTGTTTTTT

V gene: TRBV6-5
J gene: TRBJ1-1
clone size: once
D gene: .
CDR3 protein: CASRSNGGDTEAFF
CDR3 DNA: TGTGCCAGCAGGTCAAACGGGGGGGACACTGAAGCTTTCTTT

V gene: TRBV5-4
J gene: TRBJ1-2
clone size: .
D gene: .
CDR3 protein: CASSLARGGYTF
CDR3 DNA: TGTGCCAGCAGCTTGGCAAGGGGTGGCTACACCTTC

V gene: TRBV7-8
J gene: TRBJ2-2
clone size: .
D gene: TRBD2
CDR3 protein: CASSLDLAGATLSAGELFF
CDR3 DNA: TGTGCCAGCAGCTTAGATCTAGCGGGGGCCACCCTTAGCGCCGGGGAGCTGTTTTTT

V gene: TRBV7-9
J gene: TRBJ1-1
clone size: .
D gene: TRBD1
CDR3 protein: CASSLVQGALSEAFF
CDR3 DNA: TGTGCCAGCAGCTTAGTCCAGGGGGCTTTGTCTGAAGCTTTCTTT

V gene: TRBV2
J gene: TRBJ1-2
clone size: .
D gene: TRBD1
CDR3 protein: CASRPGQERGYTF
CDR3 DNA: TGTGCCAGCAGGCCGGGACAGGAGAGGGGCTACACCTTC

V gene: TRBV30
J gene: TRBJ2-1
clone size: .
D gene: TRBD1
CDR3 protein: CAWSARGLKSYNEQFF
CDR3 DNA: TGTGCCTGGAGTGCCAGGGGGCTTAAATCCTACAATGAGCAGTTCTTC

V gene: TRBV20-1
J gene: TRBJ2-4
clone size: .
D gene: .
CDR3 protein: CSTGLNIQYF
CDR3 DNA: TGCAGTACAGGGTTAAACATTCAGTACTTC

V gene: TRBV15
J gene: TRBJ2-1
clone size: .
D gene: .
CDR3 protein: CATSRDIGEVPYNEQFF
CDR3 DNA: TGTGCCACCAGCAGAGACATCGGGGAGGTTCCCTACAATGAGCAGTTCTTC

V gene: TRBV30
J gene: TRBJ1-4
clone size: .
D gene: TRBD1
CDR3 protein: CAWSTGTGVSNEKLFF
CDR3 DNA: TGTGCCTGGAGTACCGGGACAGGGGTCAGTAATGAAAAACTGTTTTTT

V gene: TRBV9
J gene: TRBJ2-3
clone size: .
D gene: TRBD2
CDR3 protein: CASSARTSGGMSTDTQYF
CDR3 DNA: TGTGCCAGCAGCGCAAGGACTAGCGGGGGGATGAGCACAGATACGCAGTATTTT

V gene: TRBV6-4
J gene: TRBJ2-3
clone size: .
D gene: TRBD1
CDR3 protein: CASSAVTGSTDTQYF
CDR3 DNA: TGTGCCAGCAGTGCCGTGACAGGGAGCACGGATACGCAGTATTTT

V gene: TRBV7-9
J gene: TRBJ1-3
clone size: .
D gene: TRBD1
CDR3 protein: CASSRTGGHGNTIYF
CDR3 DNA: TGTGCCAGCAGCCGGACAGGGGGCCATGGAAACACCATATATTTT

V gene: TRBV15
J gene: TRBJ2-5
clone size: few
D gene: .
CDR3 protein: CATSRALTANQETQYF
CDR3 DNA: TGTGCCACCAGCAGGGCCTTGACAGCGAACCAAGAGACCCAGTACTTC

V gene: TRBV7-2
J gene: TRBJ2-3
clone size: .
D gene: TRBD1
CDR3 protein: CASRPPGQGKDTQYF
CDR3 DNA: TGTGCCAGCAGGCCCCCCGGACAGGGAAAAGATACGCAGTATTTT

V gene: TRBV7-8
J gene: TRBJ2-7
clone size: few
D gene: TRBD1
CDR3 protein: CAVEDRGSAEQYF
CDR3 DNA: TGTGCCGTGGAGGACAGGGGGTCGGCGGAGCAGTACTTC

V gene: TRBV4-1
J gene: TRBJ2-7
clone size: .
D gene: .
CDR3 protein: CASSQVFGGYEQYF
CDR3 DNA: TGCGCCAGCAGCCAAGTCTTCGGAGGGTACGAGCAGTACTTC

V gene: TRBV5-1
J gene: TRBJ2-1
clone size: .
D gene: TRBD2
CDR3 protein: CASSPGTSGSNEQFF
CDR3 DNA: TGCGCCAGCAGCCCTGGGACTAGCGGGAGTAATGAGCAGTTCTTC

V gene: TRBV6-6
J gene: TRBJ2-5
clone size: few
D gene: TRBD1
CDR3 protein: CASRPGQGLQETQYF
CDR3 DNA: TGTGCCAGCAGGCCGGGACAGGGGCTCCAAGAGACCCAGTACTTC

V gene: TRBV7-9
J gene: TRBJ2-3
clone size: .
D gene: .
CDR3 protein: CASSFTLASDTQYF
CDR3 DNA: TGTGCCAGCAGCTTCACCTTAGCGTCAGATACGCAGTATTTT

V gene: TRBV19
J gene: TRBJ2-2
clone size: .
D gene: .
CDR3 protein: CASSKGSGGTGELFF
CDR3 DNA: TGTGCCAGTAGTAAGGGCTCCGGAGGTACCGGGGAGCTGTTTTTT

V gene: TRBV7-2
J gene: TRBJ1-2
clone size: .
D gene: .
CDR3 protein: CASRGPGAHFDGYTF
CDR3 DNA: TGTGCCAGCAGGGGACCGGGAGCCCATTTCGATGGCTACACCTTC

V gene: TRBV5-1
J gene: TRBJ2-4
clone size: .
D gene: TRBD1
CDR3 protein: CASSLGQGDIQYF
CDR3 DNA: TGCGCCAGCAGCTTGGGACAGGGAGACATTCAGTACTTC

V gene: TRBV7-9
J gene: TRBJ2-1
clone size: .
D gene: TRBD2
CDR3 protein: CSSSFPLTSGNEQFF
CDR3 DNA: TGTTCCAGCAGCTTTCCTTTAACTAGCGGCAATGAGCAGTTCTTC

V gene: TRBV18
J gene: TRBJ1-5
clone size: .
D gene: TRBD1
CDR3 protein: CASSPVGTGGNQPQHF
CDR3 DNA: TGTGCCAGCTCACCAGTCGGGACAGGGGGCAATCAGCCCCAGCATTTT

V gene: TRBV7-3
J gene: TRBJ2-6
clone size: .
D gene: .
CDR3 protein: CASGIRVSGANVLTF
CDR3 DNA: TGTGCCAGCGGAATACGGGTCTCTGGGGCCAACGTCCTGACTTTC

V gene: TRBV7-9
J gene: TRBJ1-1
clone size: few
D gene: .
CDR3 protein: CASSLSEFEAFF
CDR3 DNA: TGTGCCAGCAGCCTGAGTGAATTTGAAGCTTTCTTT

V gene: TRBV6-5
J gene: TRBJ2-5
clone size: .
D gene: .
CDR3 protein: CASSYGQGHQETQYF
CDR3 DNA: TGTGCCAGCAGTTACGGCCAGGGGCACCAAGAGACCCAGTACTTC

V gene: TRBV5-1
J gene: TRBJ2-3
clone size: .
D gene: .
CDR3 protein: CASSWTALSTDTQYF
CDR3 DNA: TGCGCCAGCAGCTGGACAGCACTTAGCACAGATACGCAGTATTTT

V gene: TRBV29-1
J gene: TRBJ2-7
clone size: .
D gene: .
CDR3 protein: CSVVVDSSSYEQYF
CDR3 DNA: TGCAGCGTTGTGGTTGACAGCAGCTCCTACGAGCAGTACTTC

V gene: TRBV19
J gene: TRBJ2-1
clone size: few
D gene: .
CDR3 protein: CASSRDLYYYNEQFF
CDR3 DNA: TGTGCCAGTAGCCGGGACTTGTATTACTACAATGAGCAGTTCTTC

V gene: TRBV11-2
J gene: TRBJ2-7
clone size: .
D gene: TRBD1
CDR3 protein: CASSGGTGESGEQYF
CDR3 DNA: TGTGCCAGCAGCGGCGGGACAGGGGAGTCCGGCGAGCAGTACTTC

V gene: TRBV5-1
J gene: TRBJ1-2
clone size: .
D gene: .
CDR3 protein: CASSATGSNDGYTF
CDR3 DNA: TGCGCCAGCAGCGCGACAGGTTCCAATGATGGCTACACCTTC

V gene: TRBV21-1
J gene: TRBJ2-5
clone size: .
D gene: .
CDR3 protein: CASSNVLAGGQETQYF
CDR3 DNA: TGTGCCAGCAGCAATGTTCTAGCGGGGGGCCAAGAGACCCAGTACTTC

V gene: TRBV27
J gene: TRBJ1-4
clone size: .
D gene: .
CDR3 protein: CASSSFGREKLFF
CDR3 DNA: TGTGCCAGCAGTTCTTTTGGGAGGGAAAAACTGTTTTTT

V gene: TRBV6-5
J gene: TRBJ2-1
clone size: .
D gene: .
CDR3 protein: CATQQGRHEQFF
CDR3 DNA: TGTGCCACGCAACAGGGAAGGCATGAGCAGTTCTTC

V gene: TRBV6-4
J gene: TRBJ1-5
clone size: once
D gene: .
CDR3 protein: CASSDSSGRWVVRNQPQHF
CDR3 DNA: TGTGCCAGCAGTGACTCTAGCGGACGGTGGGTGGTGCGCAATCAGCCCCAGCATTTT

V gene: TRBV7-2
J gene: TRBJ1-6
clone size: few
D gene: .
CDR3 protein: CASSGGLALHF
CDR3 DNA: TGTGCCAGCAGCGGGGGGTTAGCCCTCCACTTT

V gene: TRBV7-8
J gene: TRBJ2-1
clone size: .
D gene: .
CDR3 protein: CASSRTRDYNEQFF
CDR3 DNA: TGTGCCAGCAGCCGAACCCGGGACTACAATGAGCAGTTCTTC

V gene: TRBV6-4
J gene: TRBJ2-7
clone size: .
D gene: .
CDR3 protein: CASSDATRGAREQYF
CDR3 DNA: TGTGCCAGCAGTGACGCGACCCGGGGGGCGAGAGAGCAGTACTTC

V gene: TRBV5-1
J gene: TRBJ2-4
clone size: .
D gene: .
CDR3 protein: CASSLGGSNTNIQYF
CDR3 DNA: TGCGCCAGCAGCTTGGGGGGCAGCAACACAAACATTCAGTACTTC

V gene: TRBV5-4
J gene: TRBJ2-5
clone size: .
D gene: .
CDR3 protein: CASSFDSQETQYF
CDR3 DNA: TGTGCCAGCAGCTTCGACAGCCAAGAGACCCAGTACTTC

V gene: TRBV13
J gene: TRBJ1-2
clone size: .
D gene: .
CDR3 protein: CASSLGVTGGHGYTF
CDR3 DNA: TGTGCCAGCAGCTTAGGAGTGACAGGCGGGCATGGCTACACCTTC

V gene: TRBV7-8
J gene: TRBJ1-6
clone size: .
D gene: .
CDR3 protein: CASSPRHGQGNSPLHF
CDR3 DNA: TGTGCCAGCAGCCCCCGACATGGGCAGGGTAATTCACCCCTCCACTTT

V gene: TRBV5-6
J gene: TRBJ2-1
clone size: .
D gene: .
CDR3 protein: CASSLGDFPYNEQFF
CDR3 DNA: TGTGCCAGCAGCTTGGGGGACTTCCCGTACAATGAGCAGTTCTTC

V gene: TRBV11-3
J gene: TRBJ2-1
clone size: .
D gene: TRBD1
CDR3 protein: CASSSSPGTAEQFF
CDR3 DNA: TGTGCCAGCAGCTCCTCCCCGGGGACAGCTGAGCAGTTCTTC

V gene: TRBV30
J gene: TRBJ1-5
clone size: .
D gene: .
CDR3 protein: CACTKMGGDQPQHF
CDR3 DNA: TGTGCCTGCACAAAGATGGGAGGGGATCAGCCCCAGCATTTT

V gene: TRBV4-1
J gene: TRBJ1-1
clone size: .
D gene: TRBD1
CDR3 protein: CASSPRVTGMNTEAFF
CDR3 DNA: TGCGCCAGCAGCCCACGTGTGACAGGGATGAACACTGAAGCTTTCTTT

V gene: TRBV25-1
J gene: TRBJ2-7
clone size: .
D gene: .
CDR3 protein: CASLRGEQYF
CDR3 DNA: TGTGCCAGCCTAAGGGGAGAGCAGTACTTC

V gene: TRBV13
J gene: TRBJ2-5
clone size: .
D gene: .
CDR3 protein: CASSLDAGAKTQYF
CDR3 DNA: TGTGCCAGCAGCTTAGATGCGGGGGCCAAGACCCAGTACTTC

V gene: TRBV7-9
J gene: TRBJ2-4
clone size: .
D gene: TRBD2
CDR3 protein: CASSGEGYGIQYF
CDR3 DNA: TGTGCCAGCAGCGGGGAGGGGTACGGCATTCAGTACTTC

V gene: TRBV27
J gene: TRBJ1-3
clone size: .
D gene: .
CDR3 protein: CASSVQGPGNTIYF
CDR3 DNA: TGTGCCAGCAGTGTACAGGGACCTGGAAACACCATATATTTT

V gene: TRBV21-1
J gene: TRBJ2-7
clone size: .
D gene: .
CDR3 protein: CASTREGTSGQYEQYF
CDR3 DNA: TGTGCCAGCACCCGGGAAGGGACTAGCGGGCAATACGAGCAGTACTTC

V gene: TRBV7-9
J gene: TRBJ1-4
clone size: few
D gene: TRBD1
CDR3 protein: CASRPPPRTGGISEKLFF
CDR3 DNA: TGTGCCAGCAGGCCCCCACCGCGGACAGGGGGCATCTCTGAAAAACTGTTTTTT

V gene: TRBV20-1
J gene: TRBJ2-7
clone size: .
D gene: TRBD1
CDR3 protein: CSADREYEQYF
CDR3 DNA: TGCAGTGCTGACAGGGAATACGAGCAGTACTTC

V gene: TRBV2
J gene: TRBJ2-5
clone size: .
D gene: .
CDR3 protein: CASTERRKTQYF
CDR3 DNA: TGTGCCAGCACGGAGCGGAGGAAGACCCAGTACTTC